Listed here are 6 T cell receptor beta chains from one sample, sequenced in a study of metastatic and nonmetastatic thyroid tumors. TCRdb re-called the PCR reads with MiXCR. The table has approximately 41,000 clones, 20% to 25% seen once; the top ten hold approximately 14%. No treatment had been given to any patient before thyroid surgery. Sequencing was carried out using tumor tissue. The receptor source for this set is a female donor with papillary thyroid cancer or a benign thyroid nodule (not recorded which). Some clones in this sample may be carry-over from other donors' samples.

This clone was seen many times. CDR3 sequence reads: CAWNLATDTQYF. The CDR3 DNA reads as TGTGCCTGGAACCTAGCGACAGATACGCAGTATTTT. The rearrangement links TRBV30 to TRBJ2-3, with a possible D match to TRBD2 (6 bases). Between the trimmed V and J ends, which lost 4 bases and 3 bases, there was a span of 8 bases. The CDR3 sequence is 12 residues long. Germline V CDR1 and CDR2: GTSNPN, SVGIG (reference sequence).

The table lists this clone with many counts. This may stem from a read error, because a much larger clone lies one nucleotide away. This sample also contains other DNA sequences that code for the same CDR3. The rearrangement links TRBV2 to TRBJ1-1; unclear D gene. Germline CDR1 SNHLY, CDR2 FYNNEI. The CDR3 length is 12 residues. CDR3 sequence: CASPVMRGRAFF. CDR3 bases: TGCGCCAGCCCGGTGATGAGAGGGAGGGCTTTCTTT.

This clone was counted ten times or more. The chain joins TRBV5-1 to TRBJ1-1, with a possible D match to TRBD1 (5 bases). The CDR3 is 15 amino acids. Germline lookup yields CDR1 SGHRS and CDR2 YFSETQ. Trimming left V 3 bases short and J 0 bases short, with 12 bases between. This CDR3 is CASSWGTELNTEAFF. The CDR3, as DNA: TGCGCCAGCAGCTGGGGGACCGAATTGAACACTGAAGCTTTCTTT. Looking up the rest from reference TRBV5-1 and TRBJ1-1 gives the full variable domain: KAGVTQTPRYLIKTRGQQVTLSCSPISGHRSVSWYQQTPGQGLQFLFEYFSETQRNKGNFPGRFSGRQFSNSRSEMNVSTLELGDSALYLCASSWGTELNTEAFFGQGTRLTVV.

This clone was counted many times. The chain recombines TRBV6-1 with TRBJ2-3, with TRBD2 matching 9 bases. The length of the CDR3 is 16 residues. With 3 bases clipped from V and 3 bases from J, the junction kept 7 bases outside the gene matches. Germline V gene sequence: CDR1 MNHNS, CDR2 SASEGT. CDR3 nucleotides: TGTGCCAGCAGTGACCTTAGCGGGAGTTTTACAGATACGCAGTATTTT. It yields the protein CASSDLSGSFTDTQYF.

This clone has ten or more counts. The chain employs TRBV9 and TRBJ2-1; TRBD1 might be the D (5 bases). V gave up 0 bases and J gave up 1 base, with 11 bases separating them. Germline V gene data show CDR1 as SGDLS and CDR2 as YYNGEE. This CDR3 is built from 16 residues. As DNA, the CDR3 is TGTGCCAGCAGCGTAGTTGGGGCTAGTTCCTACAATGAGCAGTTCTTC. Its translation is CASSVVGASSYNEQFF.

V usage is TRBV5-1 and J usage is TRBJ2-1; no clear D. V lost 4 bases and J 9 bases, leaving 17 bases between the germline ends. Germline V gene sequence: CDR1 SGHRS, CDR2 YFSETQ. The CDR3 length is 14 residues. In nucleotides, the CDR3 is TGCGCCAGCAGCCCGGACCCCACTTCGCGTGAGCAGTTCTTC. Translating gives CASSPDPTSREQFF.